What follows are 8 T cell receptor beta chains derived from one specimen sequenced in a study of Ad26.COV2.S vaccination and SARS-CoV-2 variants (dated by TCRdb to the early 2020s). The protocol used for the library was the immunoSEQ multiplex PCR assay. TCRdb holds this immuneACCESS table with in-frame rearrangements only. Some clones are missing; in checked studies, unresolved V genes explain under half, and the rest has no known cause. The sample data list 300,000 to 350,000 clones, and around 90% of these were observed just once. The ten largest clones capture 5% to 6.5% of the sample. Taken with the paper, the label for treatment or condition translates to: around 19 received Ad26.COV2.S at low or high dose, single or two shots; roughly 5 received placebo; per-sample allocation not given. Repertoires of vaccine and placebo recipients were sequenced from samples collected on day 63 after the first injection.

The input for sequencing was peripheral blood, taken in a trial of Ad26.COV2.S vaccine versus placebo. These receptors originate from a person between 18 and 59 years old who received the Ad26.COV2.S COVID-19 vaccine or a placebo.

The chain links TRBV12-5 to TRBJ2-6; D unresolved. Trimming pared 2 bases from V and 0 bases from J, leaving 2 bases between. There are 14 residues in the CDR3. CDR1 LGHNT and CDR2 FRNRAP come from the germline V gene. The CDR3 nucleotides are TGTGCTAGTGGTTTGATCTCTGGGGCCAACGTCCTGACTTTC. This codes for CASGLISGANVLTF.

Here the CDR3 reads CASSEIPGQGALFYSYTF. The CDR3 bases are TGTGCCAGCAGTGAGATTCCGGGACAGGGGGCCCTCTTCTACAGCTACACCTTC. V and J are TRBV6-1 and TRBJ1-2, with 12 nucleotides matching TRBD1. The CDR3 spans 18 residues. Per the germline V gene, CDR1 is MNHNS and CDR2 is SASEGT. V was pared by 3 bases and J by 9 bases, with 17 bases of the junction left unmatched.

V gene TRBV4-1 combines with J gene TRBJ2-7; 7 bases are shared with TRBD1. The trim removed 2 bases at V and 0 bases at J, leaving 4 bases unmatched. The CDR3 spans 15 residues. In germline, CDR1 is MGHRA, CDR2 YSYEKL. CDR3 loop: CASSQLQGPSYEQYF. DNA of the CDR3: TGCGCCAGCAGCCAATTACAGGGGCCCTCCTACGAGCAGTACTTC.

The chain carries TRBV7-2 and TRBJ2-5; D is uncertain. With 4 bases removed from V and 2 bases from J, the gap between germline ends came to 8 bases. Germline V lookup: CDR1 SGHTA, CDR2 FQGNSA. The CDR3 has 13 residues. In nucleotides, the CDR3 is TGTGCCAGCAGCTCGGTAAGGCAAGAGACCCAGTACTTC. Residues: CASSSVRQETQYF. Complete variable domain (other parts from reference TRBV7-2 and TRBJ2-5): GAGVSQSPSNKVTEKGKDVELRCDPISGHTALYWYRQSLGQGLEFLIYFQGNSAPDKSGLPSDRFSAERTGGSVSTLTIQRTQQEDSAVYLCASSSVRQETQYFGPGTRLLVL.

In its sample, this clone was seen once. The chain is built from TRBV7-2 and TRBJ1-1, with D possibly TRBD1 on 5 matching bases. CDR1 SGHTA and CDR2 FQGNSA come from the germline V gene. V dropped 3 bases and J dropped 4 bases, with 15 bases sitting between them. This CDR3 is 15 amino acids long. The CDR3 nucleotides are TGTGCCAGCAGCTTGTCCCGGGACGTCGGCACTGAAGCTTTCTTT. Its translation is CASSLSRDVGTEAFF.

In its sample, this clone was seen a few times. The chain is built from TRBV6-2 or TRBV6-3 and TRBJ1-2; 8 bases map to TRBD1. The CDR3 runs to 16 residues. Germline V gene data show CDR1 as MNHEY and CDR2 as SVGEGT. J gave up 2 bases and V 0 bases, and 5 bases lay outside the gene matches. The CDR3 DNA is TGTGCCAGCAGTTACTCGATTGACAGGGGAAACTATGGCTACACCTTC. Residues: CASSYSIDRGNYGYTF.

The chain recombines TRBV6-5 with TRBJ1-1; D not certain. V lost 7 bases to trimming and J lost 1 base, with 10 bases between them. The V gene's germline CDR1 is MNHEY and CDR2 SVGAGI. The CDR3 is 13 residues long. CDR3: CASTRLRNTEAFF. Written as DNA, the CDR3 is TGTGCCAGCACCCGACTACGGAACACTGAAGCTTTCTTT.

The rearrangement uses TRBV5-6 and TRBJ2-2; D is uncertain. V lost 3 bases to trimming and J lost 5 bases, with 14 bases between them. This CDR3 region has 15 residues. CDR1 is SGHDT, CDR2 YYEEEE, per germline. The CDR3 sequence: CASSSLHGGTGELFF. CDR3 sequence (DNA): TGTGCCAGCAGCTCCCTACATGGTGGAACCGGGGAGCTGTTTTTT.